One sample yielded the 31 T cell receptor beta chains listed below, sequenced in a study of T cell responses to AZD1222 COVID-19 vaccine. TCRdb's table, derived via immunoSEQ multiplex PCR, lists solely in-frame clones and lacks some. The sample lists 65,000 to 80,000 clones, about 91% occurring once. Sequencing used peripheral blood, obtained on day 0 of MenACWY control vaccination. Source of these receptors: an adult in good health.

The chain carries TRBV6-5 and TRBJ2-2; D uncertain. Germline V gene data show CDR1 as MNHEY and CDR2 as SVGAGI. V lost 3 bases, J lost 7 bases, and 12 bases lay in between. The CDR3 is made up of 14 amino acids. The CDR3: CASSYLGGGGELFF. CDR3 DNA: TGTGCCAGCAGTTATCTGGGCGGCGGCGGGGAGCTGTTTTTT.

The chain uses TRBV19 and TRBJ1-6; D call uncertain. Trimming removed 2 bases from V and 5 bases from J, with 7 bases in between. The CDR3 is 14 residues long. From germline, CDR1 is LNHDA and CDR2 SQIVND (reference sequence). CDR3 protein: CASSIKGDNSPLHF. CDR3 DNA: TGTGCCAGTAGTATAAAAGGTGATAATTCACCCCTCCACTTT.

This chain uses TRBV3-1 (or the pseudogene TRBV3-2) with TRBJ1-6, with TRBD1 identical over 8 bases. This CDR3 spans 15 amino acids. V gave up 8 bases and J gave up 8 bases; unmatched junction bases: 11. CDR1 and CDR2 (germline): LGHDT, YNNKEL (reference sequence). This CDR3 reads CASRTSGQGYSPLHF. The CDR3 region has the DNA TGTGCCAGCCGGACCTCTGGACAGGGTTATTCACCCCTCCACTTT.

V is TRBV18 and J is TRBJ2-3; D is possibly TRBD2 (5 bases). The length of the CDR3 is 15 residues. V was shortened by 2 bases and J by 2 bases, with 11 bases between the two germline ends. Germline V gene data show CDR1 as KGHSH and CDR2 as LQKENI. The CDR3 nucleotides read TGTGCCAGCTCACCAACTAGTCTACCCACAGATACGCAGTATTTT. Protein: CASSPTSLPTDTQYF.

This clone was recorded once. The V call is TRBV30, the J call TRBJ1-2; D perhaps matches TRBD1 (6 bases). This CDR3 contains 14 residues. Germline V gene data show CDR1 as GTSNPN and CDR2 as SVGIG (reference sequence). The germline V and J ends were trimmed by 0 bases and 1 base, with 9 bases remaining between them. CDR3 residues: CAWSVGQLNYGYTF. The DNA of the CDR3 is TGTGCCTGGAGTGTAGGACAGCTTAACTATGGCTACACCTTC. Filled out from reference TRBV30 and TRBJ1-2, the complete variable domain reads SQTIHQWPATLVQPVGSPLSLECTVEGTSNPNLYWYRQAAGRGLQLLFYSVGIGQISSEVPQNLSASRPQDRQFILSSKKLLLSDSGFYLCAWSVGQLNYGYTFGSGTRLTVV.

CDR3 region: CSVEPGAGYTF. The CDR3 bases are TGCAGCGTTGAACCAGGGGCTGGCTACACCTTC. The V call is TRBV29-1, the J call TRBJ1-2; D may be TRBD1 (6 bases). Germline V lookup: CDR1 SQVTM, CDR2 ANQGSEA. The length of the CDR3 is 11 residues. V shed 2 bases and J shed 7 bases, with 8 bases lying between them.

The V gene is TRBV2, the J gene TRBJ2-4; D not certain. This CDR3 is 15 amino acids long. Germline values: CDR1 SNHLY, CDR2 FYNNEI. V lost 2 bases, J lost 0 bases, and 8 bases lay in between. The CDR3 nucleotides read TGTGCCAGCAGTGAAATCGCGCTAGCCAAAAACATTCAGTACTTC. It codes for CASSEIALAKNIQYF.

This sequence joins TRBV5-1 and TRBJ2-1, with 11 bases lining up with TRBD1. V was clipped by 4 bases and J by 7 bases; unmatched bases: 4. The CDR3 length is 14 residues. Per the germline V gene, CDR1 is SGHRS and CDR2 is YFSETQ. The CDR3 reads CASSTGTGGNEQFF. The CDR3 nucleotides are TGCGCCAGCAGCACCGGGACAGGGGGGAATGAGCAGTTCTTC.

The rearrangement joins TRBV13 to TRBJ1-4; weak D call: TRBD1 (6 bases). The V end lost 4 bases, the J end lost 8 bases, and 14 bases lay between the germline ends. Looked up from germline, CDR1 is PRHDT and CDR2 is FYEKMQ (reference sequence). This CDR3 is built from 14 residues. This CDR3 reads CASSSLGQGEKLFF. In DNA form, the CDR3 reads TGTGCCAGCAGCTCCCTGGGGCAGGGGGAAAAACTGTTTTTT.

The rearrangement joins TRBV5-5 to TRBJ2-7; tentatively, D is TRBD2 (7 bases). Trimming left V 1 base short and J 3 bases short, with 17 bases between. The CDR3 is 16 residues long. Germline CDR1 is SGHKS and CDR2 is YYEKEE (reference sequence). In nucleotides, the CDR3 is TGTGCCAGCAGCTTGTCGGCATCGGGGGGCGTCTACGAGCAGTACTTC. Translated: CASSLSASGGVYEQYF.

This chain links TRBV7-2 with TRBJ2-3; D is uncertain. There are 12 residues in the CDR3. The germline gives CDR1 SGHTA, CDR2 FQGNSA. The V gene lost 5 bases and the J gene lost 4 bases, with 7 bases spanning the gap. The CDR3: CASSPFADTQYF. CDR3 nucleotides: TGTGCCAGCAGCCCGTTTGCAGATACGCAGTATTTT. The entire variable domain, with the rest obtained from reference TRBV7-2 and TRBJ2-3, is as follows: GAGVSQSPSNKVTEKGKDVELRCDPISGHTALYWYRQSLGQGLEFLIYFQGNSAPDKSGLPSDRFSAERTGGSVSTLTIQRTQQEDSAVYLCASSPFADTQYFGPGTRLTVL.

This clone has only one observation. The chain combines TRBV11-2 with TRBJ1-1, with unresolved D. CDR3 length: 13 residues. Trimming cost V 5 bases and J 0 bases, with 7 bases left between them. Per the germline V gene, CDR1 is SGHAT and CDR2 is FQNNGV. Here the CDR3 DNA reads TGTGCCAGCAGCCCGACAATGAACACTGAAGCTTTCTTT. Its protein is CASSPTMNTEAFF.

The genes are TRBV2 and TRBJ1-1; D gene uncertain. This CDR3 spans 14 amino acids. Between the trimmed V and J ends, which lost 6 bases and 5 bases, there was a span of 16 bases. The germline V gene encodes CDR1 SNHLY and CDR2 FYNNEI. DNA for the CDR3: TGTGCCAGCAGCCCAGGACCCTTTGGGACTGAAGCTTTCTTT. As protein: CASSPGPFGTEAFF.

The chain combines TRBV5-5 with TRBJ2-5, with D perhaps TRBD2 (7 bases). There are 16 residues in the CDR3. CDR1 SGHKS and CDR2 YYEKEE come from the germline V gene (reference sequence). Trimming removed 4 bases from V and 5 bases from J, with 21 bases in between. The CDR3 nucleotides read TGTGCCAGCAGCATGCTTGGGGGGGGGCGAACGGAGACCCAGTACTTC. This gives the protein CASSMLGGGRTETQYF.

This clone was seen a single time. The chain uses TRBV28 and TRBJ2-7; D is unresolved. The CDR3 loop spans 12 amino acids. Germline CDR1 and CDR2: MDHEN and SYDVKM. V was shortened by 7 bases and J by 2 bases, with 9 bases between the two germline ends. CDR3 amino acids: CASNTAPYEQYF. CDR3 nucleotides: TGTGCCAGCAACACTGCACCCTACGAGCAGTACTTC.

This chain uses TRBV5-4 with TRBJ2-5; 13 bases are a match to TRBD2. The length of the CDR3 is 16 residues. V trimming: 4 bases; J trimming: 4 bases; junction bases outside the gene matches: 7. Germline values: CDR1 SGHNT, CDR2 YYREEE (reference sequence). The CDR3 reads CASSPTSGRSGETQYF. The CDR3 region has the DNA TGTGCCAGCAGCCCGACTAGCGGGAGGAGTGGAGAGACCCAGTACTTC.

The rearrangement links TRBV19 to TRBJ2-1; 10 bases match TRBD2. The CDR3 covers 14 residues. The germline gives CDR1 LNHDA, CDR2 SQIVND (reference sequence). The trim removed 7 bases at V and 7 bases at J, leaving 7 bases unmatched. DNA of the CDR3: TGTGCCAGTAAGGAGCGGGGGGGCCGAAATGAGCAGTTCTTC. Translating it yields CASKERGGRNEQFF.

The chain combines TRBV16 with TRBJ1-3; unclear D gene. The CDR3 is 15 residues long. Germline loops: CDR1 KGHSY, CDR2 FQNENV. The V and J ends lost 4 bases and 0 bases respectively, with 10 bases between them. CDR3 DNA sequence: TGTGCCAGCAGCCCCACGGCCACCTCTGGAAACACCATATATTTT. Its protein product is CASSPTATSGNTIYF.

The genes are TRBV21-1 and TRBJ2-7; no DNA check was done on the table's D call, TRBD2. TRBV21-1 has pseudogene status. This CDR3 has 15 amino acids. CDR3: CASTRRGGSIYEQYF. For the CDR3, the DNA is TGTGCCAGCACCAGAAGAGGCGGGAGTATCTACGAGCAGTACTTC.

The rearrangement uses TRBV27 and TRBJ1-2; perhaps TRBD1 as D (6 bases). The V end was cut by 5 bases, the J end by 4 bases, with 14 bases between. There are 14 residues in the CDR3. Germline V gene lookup returns CDR1 MNHEY and CDR2 SMNVEV (reference sequence). DNA for the CDR3: TGTGCCAGCAGTCCACAGGGAATCCTCTATGGCTACACCTTC. Its translation is CASSPQGILYGYTF.

This chain links TRBV5-6 with TRBJ1-2, with TRBD1 as a possible D gene (5 bases). The CDR3 sequence is 13 residues long. The V gene lost 0 bases and the J gene lost 8 bases, with 11 bases spanning the gap. Germline V gene data show CDR1 as SGHDT and CDR2 as YYEEEE. The CDR3 reads CASSLVQDRGYTF. The CDR3 DNA reads TGTGCCAGCAGCTTGGTACAGGATAGAGGCTACACCTTC.

The rearrangement uses TRBV18 and TRBJ1-3; possibly TRBD1 for D (5 bases). Between the trimmed V and J ends, which lost 3 bases and 0 bases, there was a span of 9 bases. Germline V gene data show CDR1 as KGHSH and CDR2 as LQKENI. This CDR3 has 15 amino acids. CDR3 sequence: CASSPWTSSGNTIYF. CDR3 DNA sequence: TGTGCCAGCTCACCGTGGACAAGCTCTGGAAACACCATATATTTT.

The CDR3 spells CASSFGQQAQETQYF. The DNA for the CDR3 is TGTGCCAGCAGTTTTGGACAGCAGGCCCAAGAGACCCAGTACTTC. The rearrangement uses TRBV27 and TRBJ2-5, with D maybe TRBD1 (6 bases). Germline V gene sequence: CDR1 MNHEY, CDR2 SMNVEV (reference sequence). Trimming shortened V by 3 bases and J by 1 base, and 12 bases separated the two germline ends. The CDR3 extends over 15 amino acids.

The rearrangement uses TRBV10-3 and TRBJ1-3; TRBD1 matches 7 bases. The CDR3 sequence is 16 residues long. Germline values: CDR1 ENHRY, CDR2 SYGVKD. V lost 3 bases, J lost 7 bases, and 12 bases stayed unmatched. CDR3 sequence reads: CAISDQSDRTGNTIYF. The CDR3, as DNA: TGTGCCATCAGTGATCAGTCGGACAGGACGGGGAACACCATATATTTT.

The chain is built from TRBV2 and TRBJ2-3; 7 nucleotides match TRBD1. Trimming at V came to 3 bases and at J to 5 bases, leaving 8 bases not matched to a gene. CDR1 is SNHLY and CDR2 is FYNNEI in the germline V gene. The CDR3 extends over 15 amino acids. The CDR3 loop reads CASSERGGSIDTQYF. In DNA form, the CDR3 reads TGTGCCAGCAGTGAGCGAGGGGGCTCTATAGATACGCAGTATTTT. The variable domain in full, completed from reference TRBV2 and TRBJ2-3, reads EPEVTQTPSHQVTQMGQEVILRCVPISNHLYFYWYRQILGQKVEFLVSFYNNEISEKSEIFDDQFSVERPDGSNFTLKIRSTKLEDSAMYFCASSERGGSIDTQYFGPGTRLTVL.

The V call is TRBV6-6, the J call TRBJ2-2; maybe TRBD1 (6 bases). Germline loops: CDR1 MNHNY, CDR2 SVGAGI (reference sequence). Trimming shortened V by 6 bases and J by 1 base, and 9 bases separated the two germline ends. The CDR3 has 14 residues. The DNA of the CDR3 is TGTGCCAGCAGGTTGGACAGGAACACCGGGGAGCTGTTTTTT. It yields the protein CASRLDRNTGELFF.

V and J are TRBV6-1 and TRBJ1-5; tentative D call: TRBD1 (5 bases). Germline V gives CDR1 MNHNS, CDR2 SASEGT. CDR3 length: 15 amino acids. V lost 1 base, J lost 8 bases, and 15 bases lay in between. Written as DNA, the CDR3 is TGTGCCAGCAGTGAAGGGACACGAGGATATAAGCCCCAGCATTTT. This gives the protein CASSEGTRGYKPQHF.

This CDR3 reads CASSYLSGGIDEQYF. In DNA form, the CDR3 reads TGTGCCAGCAGTTACCTTAGCGGGGGCATCGACGAGCAGTACTTC. This sequence joins TRBV6-2 or TRBV6-3 and TRBJ2-7; 9 bases line up with TRBD2. The V and J ends lost 2 bases and 5 bases, in that order; junction bases with no gene match: 7. The CDR3 is 15 residues long. Germline CDR1 reads MNHEY; CDR2 reads SVGEGT.

This clone was seen just once. Here the CDR3 DNA reads TGTGCCAGCAGCGTAGGGTCGGGCGAAAAACTGTTTTTT. This translates into CASSVGSGEKLFF. The chain employs TRBV9 and TRBJ1-4; the D is unclear. CDR1 and CDR2 from the germline V gene are SGDLS and YYNGEE. V was trimmed by 0 bases and J by 8 bases, leaving 8 bases between them. The CDR3 length is 13 residues. The whole variable domain, remainder taken from reference TRBV9 and TRBJ1-4, is DSGVTQTPKHLITATGQRVTLRCSPRSGDLSVYWYQQSLDQGLQFLIQYYNGEERAKGNILERFSAQQFPDLHSELNLSSLELGDSALYFCASSVGSGEKLFFGSGTQLSVL.

CDR3 loop: CASSLGGDTQYF. The DNA for the CDR3 is TGTGCCAGCAGCTTAGGGGGAGATACGCAGTATTTT. The genes are TRBV11-2 and TRBJ2-3, with no clear D. This CDR3 is built from 12 residues. V dropped 1 base and J dropped 5 bases, with 4 bases sitting between them. Germline V gene sequence: CDR1 SGHAT, CDR2 FQNNGV.

The chain recombines TRBV2 with TRBJ2-7, with D uncertain. The CDR3 covers 12 residues. Per germline, CDR1 SNHLY and CDR2 FYNNEI. Trimming pared 5 bases from V and 3 bases from J, leaving 8 bases between. In nucleotides, the CDR3 is TGTGCCAGCAGTCTTACACTCTACGAGCAGTACTTC. Amino acids: CASSLTLYEQYF.